This passage covers 28 T cell receptor beta chains from one sample sequenced in a study of beta chain features in type 1 diabetes. Study-level findings and limits: Type 1 diabetes patients showed a moderate but significant shortening of TCRB CDR3s in all four CD4+ subsets.

All of the isolated RNA was reverse transcribed, so expressed TCRB transcripts were sequenced. Sequenced by immunoSEQ multiplex PCR; TCRdb stores in-frame clones only, minus some. Among some 350,000 clones listed, about 13% were seen once. Their antigens remain unidentified. The specimen was naive CD4+ T cells from blood. The receptors come from a woman aged 18-29 years with type 1 diabetes.

The chain couples TRBV30 to TRBJ2-5, with TRBD1 as a possible D gene (6 bases). Germline CDR1 reads GTSNPN; CDR2 reads SVGIG (reference sequence). The CDR3 has 14 amino acids. V lost 3 bases, J lost 6 bases, and 17 bases lay in between. In DNA, the CDR3 is TGTGCCTGGAGAGGACAGTCGTTCCTGCAGACCCAGTACTTC. Protein sequence: CAWRGQSFLQTQYF.

This sequence joins TRBV18 and TRBJ1-2; 8 bases line up with TRBD1. Germline trimming cut 4 bases from V and 6 bases from J; bases unmatched to any gene: 7. Germline V gives CDR1 KGHSH, CDR2 LQKENI. The CDR3 runs 14 residues. The CDR3, as DNA: TGTGCCAGCTCACTCTTGACAGGGGTAGATGGCTACACCTTC. Amino acids: CASSLLTGVDGYTF.

The rearrangement links TRBV5-4 to TRBJ2-3; D tentatively fits TRBD1 or TRBD2 (6 bases each). V lost 4 bases to trimming and J lost 0 bases, with 15 bases between them. The germline V gene encodes CDR1 SGHNT and CDR2 YYREEE (reference sequence). This CDR3 has 16 amino acids. The CDR3 sequence: CASSLGGRVSTDTQYF. The DNA of the CDR3 is TGTGCCAGCAGCCTGGGGGGCAGGGTAAGCACAGATACGCAGTATTTT.

The rearrangement joins TRBV25-1 to TRBJ2-2, with D perhaps matching TRBD2 (6 bases). CDR1 and CDR2 from the germline V gene are MGHDK and SYGVNS. The CDR3 consists of 14 residues. The germline V and J ends were trimmed by 6 bases and 2 bases, with 10 bases remaining between them. The CDR3 protein is CASSRDFNTGELFF. The CDR3 coding sequence is TGTGCCAGCAGCCGGGACTTCAACACCGGGGAGCTGTTTTTT.

In its sample, this clone was seen a few times. The chain combines TRBV28 with TRBJ2-5, with TRBD1 as a possible D gene (5 bases). Germline CDR1 MDHEN, CDR2 SYDVKM. The CDR3 is made up of 12 amino acids. With 7 bases removed from V and 11 bases from J, the gap between germline ends came to 17 bases. The CDR3 DNA sequence: TGTGCCAGCAAGGAGACAGCTCCAAAGCAGTACTTC. Its protein product is CASKETAPKQYF.

The chain couples TRBV10-3 to TRBJ2-7; perhaps TRBD1 as D (6 bases). The ends were cut back, 4 bases at V and 6 bases at J, with 13 bases in the middle. This CDR3 contains 13 residues. CDR1 ENHRY and CDR2 SYGVKD come from the germline V gene. The CDR3 DNA is TGTGCCATCAGTGGCGCAGGGGTGATCGAGCAGTACTTC. As protein: CAISGAGVIEQYF.

This clone was counted between two and nine times. This rearrangement joins TRBV21-1 to TRBJ2-7; the table's TRBD1 call for D was not verified on the DNA. TRBV21-1 constitutes a pseudogene. The CDR3 totals 15 residues. CDR3 in DNA: TGTGCCAGCAGCAAAGGGCAGGGGCACCCCTACGAGCAGTACTTC. It is translated as CASSKGQGHPYEQYF.

This clone was recorded once. V is TRBV30 and J is TRBJ2-1, with 7 bases fitting TRBD1. Germline CDR1 and CDR2: GTSNPN and SVGIG (reference sequence). J was trimmed by 7 bases and V by 0 bases; bases with no gene match: 21. This CDR3 comprises 19 residues. The CDR3 spells CAWSVGRGLGPQGANEQFF. The CDR3 DNA follows: TGTGCCTGGAGTGTGGGTAGGGGGCTGGGCCCCCAAGGAGCAAATGAGCAGTTCTTC. Complete variable domain (other parts from reference TRBV30 and TRBJ2-1): SQTIHQWPATLVQPVGSPLSLECTVEGTSNPNLYWYRQAAGRGLQLLFYSVGIGQISSEVPQNLSASRPQDRQFILSSKKLLLSDSGFYLCAWSVGRGLGPQGANEQFFGPGTRLTVL.

This clone has more than one count but fewer than ten. The chain employs TRBV27 and TRBJ2-2; TRBD2 matches at 12 bases. This CDR3 contains 19 residues. V dropped 4 bases and J dropped 7; count of bases not matched to a gene: 16. The germline gives CDR1 MNHEY, CDR2 SMNVEV (reference sequence). The CDR3 sequence is CASSSDRTSGKPRYGELFF. The CDR3 region has the DNA TGTGCCAGCAGTTCCGACAGGACTAGCGGGAAACCTAGATACGGGGAGCTGTTTTTT.

The chain has TRBV5-1 and TRBJ2-3; 14 bases line up with TRBD2. The CDR3 runs 17 residues. Germline V gene lookup returns CDR1 SGHRS and CDR2 YFSETQ. J was trimmed by 5 bases and V by 3 bases; bases with no gene match: 8. The CDR3 sequence is CASSYGLAGGLIDTQYF. The DNA for the CDR3 is TGCGCCAGCAGCTACGGACTAGCGGGAGGTCTAATAGATACGCAGTATTTT.

Ten or more counts support this clone. The chain recombines TRBV29-1 with TRBJ2-4; 11 bases align to TRBD2. The germline gives CDR1 SQVTM, CDR2 ANQGSEA. J gave up 9 bases and V 7 bases, and 8 bases lay outside the gene matches. The CDR3 contains 13 residues. Here the CDR3 DNA reads TGCAGCGGTTCCCTAGCGGGAGGAGGCATTCAGTACTTC. This codes for CSGSLAGGGIQYF.

The V gene is TRBV15, the J gene TRBJ2-1, with 8 bases aligning to TRBD2. The germline gives CDR1 LNHNV, CDR2 YYDKDF (reference sequence). There are 15 residues in the CDR3. V dropped 1 base and J dropped 7; count of bases not matched to a gene: 6. The CDR3 nucleotides read TGTGCCACCAGCAGAGTAGCGGGGAGTTTTAATGAGCAGTTCTTC. It is translated as CATSRVAGSFNEQFF.

The rearrangement joins TRBV7-2 to TRBJ2-5; TRBD1 matches 9 bases. The V segment lost 4 bases and the J segment 5 bases; nucleotides outside the gene matches: 8. The CDR3 loop spans 15 amino acids. Germline lookup yields CDR1 SGHTA and CDR2 FQGNSA. CDR3 DNA: TGTGCCAGCAGCTCCCCACAGGGGGCGGGGGAGACCCAGTACTTC. This codes for CASSSPQGAGETQYF. Supplemented by reference TRBV7-2 and TRBJ2-5, the full variable domain reads GAGVSQSPSNKVTEKGKDVELRCDPISGHTALYWYRQSLGQGLEFLIYFQGNSAPDKSGLPSDRFSAERTGGSVSTLTIQRTQQEDSAVYLCASSSPQGAGETQYFGPGTRLLVL.

The gene calls are TRBV5-1 and TRBJ2-1, with 11 bases that match TRBD2. This CDR3 contains 15 residues. V lost 4 bases, J lost 5 bases, and 5 bases stayed unmatched. Germline V gives CDR1 SGHRS, CDR2 YFSETQ. The chain's CDR3 is CASSPVAGGDNEQFF. In DNA form, the CDR3 reads TGCGCCAGCAGCCCGGTAGCGGGAGGGGACAATGAGCAGTTCTTC. The full variable domain, rest sourced from reference TRBV5-1 and TRBJ2-1, is KAGVTQTPRYLIKTRGQQVTLSCSPISGHRSVSWYQQTPGQGLQFLFEYFSETQRNKGNFPGRFSGRQFSNSRSEMNVSTLELGDSALYLCASSPVAGGDNEQFFGPGTRLTVL.

This clone has only a few counts. The chain combines TRBV2 with TRBJ2-7, with 7 nucleotides matching TRBD1. CDR1 SNHLY and CDR2 FYNNEI come from the germline V gene. The CDR3 loop spans 12 amino acids. Losses at the gene ends were 6 bases for V and 3 bases for J; bases not matched to a gene: 2. CDR3 coding DNA: TGTGCCAGCAGATACAGGGGCTACGAGCAGTACTTC. It translates to CASRYRGYEQYF.

Only a few counts were recorded for this clone. The chain uses TRBV7-6 and TRBJ1-2; weak D call: TRBD1 (5 bases). This CDR3 is 16 amino acids long. V lost 5 bases and J 4 bases, leaving 20 bases between the germline ends. From germline, CDR1 is SGHVS and CDR2 FNYEAQ. In DNA, the CDR3 is TGTGCCAGCAGCCCAGAAGTGACAGTCGGCCTCTATGGCTACACCTTC. Amino acid sequence: CASSPEVTVGLYGYTF.

This clone has just a few counts. The rearrangement joins TRBV29-1 to TRBJ2-3; TRBD2 aligns across 8 bases. The CDR3 spans 15 residues. From germline, CDR1 is SQVTM and CDR2 ANQGSEA. With 3 bases clipped from V and 2 bases from J, the junction kept 7 bases outside the gene matches. CDR3: CSVDFLAGPTDTQYF. CDR3 sequence (DNA): TGCAGCGTTGATTTCCTAGCGGGTCCCACAGATACGCAGTATTTT.

Concerning this clone: Germline is not matched at one junction end, which may reflect a read error. The rearrangement links TRBV19 to TRBJ1-1; perhaps TRBD1 as D (6 bases). The CDR3 consists of 11 residues. Looked up from germline, CDR1 is LNHDA and CDR2 is SQIVND (reference sequence). The CDR3 coding sequence is TGTGCCAGTAGTATCAGGACAGACCTCGCATTC. Encoded protein: CASSIRTDLAF.

The sample holds a few counts of this clone. The chain carries TRBV30 and TRBJ2-7, with D possibly being TRBD1 (6 bases). The CDR3 is 14 amino acids. The V and J ends lost 0 bases and 5 bases respectively, with 14 bases between them. From germline, CDR1 is GTSNPN and CDR2 SVGIG (reference sequence). In nucleotides, the CDR3 is TGTGCCTGGAGTGTTTATTCAGGGGTCAACGAGCAGTACTTC. Translated, it gives CAWSVYSGVNEQYF.

The V gene is TRBV5-1, the J gene TRBJ2-7, with D unclear. The CDR3 is 14 residues long. The V end was cut by 5 bases, the J end by 0 bases, with 12 bases between. The V gene's germline CDR1 is SGHRS and CDR2 YFSETQ. DNA of the CDR3: TGCGCCAGCAGTCCGGCAGGAACCTCCTACGAGCAGTACTTC. The encoded protein is CASSPAGTSYEQYF. Based on the CDR3 plus reference TRBV5-1 and TRBJ2-7, the full variable domain is KAGVTQTPRYLIKTRGQQVTLSCSPISGHRSVSWYQQTPGQGLQFLFEYFSETQRNKGNFPGRFSGRQFSNSRSEMNVSTLELGDSALYLCASSPAGTSYEQYFGPGTRLTVT.

The chain links TRBV4-3 to TRBJ2-7; 8 bases agree with TRBD1. V dropped 0 bases and J dropped 3; count of bases not matched to a gene: 4. CDR1 and CDR2 from the germline V gene are LGHNA and YSLEER. The CDR3 covers 15 residues. CDR3 bases: TGCGCCAGCAGCCAAGAACACAGGGGGTACTACGAGCAGTACGTC. Protein: CASSQEHRGYYEQYV.

This clone was seen more than once but under ten times. This chain uses TRBV7-8 with TRBJ2-1; D ambiguous. In germline, CDR1 is SGHVS, CDR2 FQNEAQ. Deletions cut 6 bases from V and 6 bases from J, with 12 bases between. CDR3 length: 13 amino acids. Here the CDR3 DNA reads TGTGCCAGCAGGAAAACTAAGGCCAATGAGCAGTTCTTC. This gives the protein CASRKTKANEQFF.

This clone was seen more than once but under ten times. The V and J genes are TRBV19 and TRBJ1-1; TRBD1 is a possible D gene (5 bases). Between the trimmed V and J ends, which lost 8 bases and 0 bases, there was a span of 10 bases. The CDR3 is made up of 13 amino acids. Germline CDR1 reads LNHDA; CDR2 reads SQIVND (reference sequence). CDR3 sequence reads: CASGAPLNTEAFF. CDR3 sequence (DNA): TGTGCCAGTGGGGCGCCACTGAACACTGAAGCTTTCTTT.

The chain links TRBV19 to TRBJ2-1; possibly TRBD1 for D (5 bases). This CDR3 contains 15 residues. Germline V gives CDR1 LNHDA, CDR2 SQIVND (reference sequence). Trimming left V 5 bases short and J 6 bases short, with 17 bases between. CDR3 residues: CASSSDTRRVNEQFF. The CDR3 DNA sequence: TGTGCCAGTAGTTCGGACACGCGTCGGGTCAATGAGCAGTTCTTC.

This clone was counted only a few times. The rearrangement joins TRBV5-4 to TRBJ2-5; TRBD1 matches at 7 bases. The CDR3 has 14 residues. Germline loops: CDR1 SGHNT, CDR2 YYREEE (reference sequence). The V and J ends lost 4 bases and 1 base, in that order; junction bases with no gene match: 4. The CDR3, as DNA: TGTGCCAGCAGCAGGGGACAGTTCCAAGAGACCCAGTACTTC. This codes for CASSRGQFQETQYF.

This clone was picked up a small number of times. J is TRBJ2-1 and V is TRBV7-9, with TRBD2 as a possible D gene (5 bases). Between the trimmed V and J ends, which lost 2 bases and 5 bases, there was a span of 13 bases. The CDR3 spans 15 residues. Germline-derived CDR1 and CDR2 are SEHNR and FQNEAQ (reference sequence). The CDR3 sequence is CASSLLAGLNNEQFF. CDR3 coding DNA: TGTGCCAGCAGCTTACTCGCGGGCCTAAACAATGAGCAGTTCTTC.

The J gene is TRBJ2-3, the V gene TRBV5-4; TRBD2 agrees at 7 bases. Germline V gene data show CDR1 as SGHNT and CDR2 as YYREEE (reference sequence). V trimming: 0 bases; J trimming: 3 bases; junction bases outside the gene matches: 1. The CDR3 totals 14 residues. CDR3 loop: CASSLGLATDTQYF. The CDR3 nucleotides are TGTGCCAGCAGCTTGGGACTAGCTACAGATACGCAGTATTTT.

The sample holds a few counts of this clone. This chain connects TRBV28 to TRBJ2-7; D may be TRBD1 (6 bases). Trimming cost V 7 bases and J 5 bases, with 15 bases left between them. The CDR3 length is 13 residues. CDR1 and CDR2 (germline): MDHEN, SYDVKM. The CDR3 here is CASTLTGRDEQYF. As DNA, the CDR3 is TGTGCCAGCACCCTGACAGGTCGGGACGAGCAGTACTTC.